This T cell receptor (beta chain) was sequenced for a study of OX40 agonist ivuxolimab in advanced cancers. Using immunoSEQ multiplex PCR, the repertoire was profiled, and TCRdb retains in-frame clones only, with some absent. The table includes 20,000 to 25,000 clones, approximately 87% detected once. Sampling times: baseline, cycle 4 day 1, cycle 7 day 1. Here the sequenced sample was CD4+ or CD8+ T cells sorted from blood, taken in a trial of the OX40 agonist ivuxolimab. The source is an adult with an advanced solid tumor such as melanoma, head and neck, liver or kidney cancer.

CDR3: CASSPGEGYNEQFF. The CDR3 bases are TGTGCCAGTTCCCCAGGGGAGGGTTACAATGAGCAGTTCTTC. The chain uses TRBV19 and TRBJ2-1, with a weak D call TRBD2 (7 bases). This CDR3 has 14 amino acids. Germline CDR1 and CDR2: LNHDA and SQIVND (reference sequence). V was pared by 8 bases and J by 4 bases, with 15 bases between.